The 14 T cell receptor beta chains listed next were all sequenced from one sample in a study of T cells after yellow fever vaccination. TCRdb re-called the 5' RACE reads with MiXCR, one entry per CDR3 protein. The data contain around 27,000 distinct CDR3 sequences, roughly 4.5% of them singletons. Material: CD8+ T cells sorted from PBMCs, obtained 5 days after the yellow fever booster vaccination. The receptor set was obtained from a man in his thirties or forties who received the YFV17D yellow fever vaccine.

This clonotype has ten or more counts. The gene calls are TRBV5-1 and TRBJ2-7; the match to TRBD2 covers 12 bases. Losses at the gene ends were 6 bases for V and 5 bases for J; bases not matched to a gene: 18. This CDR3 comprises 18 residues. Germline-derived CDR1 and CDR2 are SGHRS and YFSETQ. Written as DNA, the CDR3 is TGCGCCAGCACCCCTGGGACTAGCGGGTGGGTTTCAGTCGACGAGCAGTACTTC. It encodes CASTPGTSGWVSVDEQYF.

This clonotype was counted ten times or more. In nucleotides, the CDR3 is TGTGCCAGCTCGTCCGGGCCCGACAGCTACTACGAGCAGTACTTC. It yields the protein CASSSGPDSYYEQYF. This chain joins TRBV9 and TRBJ2-7; tentative D call: TRBD1 (5 bases). This CDR3 region has 15 residues. The germline V and J ends were trimmed by 7 bases and 3 bases, with 20 bases remaining between them. Germline V CDR1 and CDR2: SGDLS, YYNGEE.

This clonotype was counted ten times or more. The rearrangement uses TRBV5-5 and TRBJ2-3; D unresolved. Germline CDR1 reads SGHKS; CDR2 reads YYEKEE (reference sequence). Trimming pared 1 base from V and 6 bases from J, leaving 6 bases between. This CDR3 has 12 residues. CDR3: CASSLLDDTQYF. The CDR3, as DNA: TGTGCCAGCAGCTTGTTGGACGATACGCAGTATTTT.

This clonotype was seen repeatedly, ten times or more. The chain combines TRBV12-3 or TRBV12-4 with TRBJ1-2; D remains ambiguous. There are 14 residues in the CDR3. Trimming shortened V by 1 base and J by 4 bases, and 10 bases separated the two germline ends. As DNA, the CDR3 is TGTGCCAGCAGTTTAGGGGGTTACTCCTATGGCTACACCTTC. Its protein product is CASSLGGYSYGYTF.

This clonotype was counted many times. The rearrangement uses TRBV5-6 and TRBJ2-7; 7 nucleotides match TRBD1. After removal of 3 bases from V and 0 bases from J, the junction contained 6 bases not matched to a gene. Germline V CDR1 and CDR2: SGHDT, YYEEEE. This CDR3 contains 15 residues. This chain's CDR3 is CASSWEQGYSYEQYF. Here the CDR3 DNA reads TGTGCCAGCAGCTGGGAACAGGGGTACTCCTACGAGCAGTACTTC.

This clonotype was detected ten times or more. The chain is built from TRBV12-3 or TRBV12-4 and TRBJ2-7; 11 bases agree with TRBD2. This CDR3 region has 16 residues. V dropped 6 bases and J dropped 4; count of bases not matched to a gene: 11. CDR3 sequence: CASSSTSGRLGYEQYF. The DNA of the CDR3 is TGTGCCAGCAGCTCTACTAGCGGGAGACTAGGGTACGAGCAGTACTTC.

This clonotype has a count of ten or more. The CDR3 sequence: CASSYSIGGELFF. The CDR3 nucleotides are TGTGCCAGCAGTTACTCGATAGGCGGGGAGCTGTTTTTT. The genes are TRBV6-5 and TRBJ2-2; unclear D gene. Trimming removed 0 bases at V and 7 bases at J, with 6 bases between. There are 13 residues in the CDR3. The V gene's germline CDR1 is MNHEY and CDR2 SVGAGI.

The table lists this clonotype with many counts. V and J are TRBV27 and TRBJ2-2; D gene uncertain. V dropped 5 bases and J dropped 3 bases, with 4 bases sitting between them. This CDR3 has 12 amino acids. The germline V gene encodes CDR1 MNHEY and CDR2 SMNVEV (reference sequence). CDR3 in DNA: TGTGCCAGCAGTGCCCACACCGGGGAGCTGTTTTTT. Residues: CASSAHTGELFF.

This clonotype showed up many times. The CDR3 reads CASSPGVGQYQETQYF. CDR3 nucleotide sequence: TGTGCCAGCAGCCCAGGGGTGGGGCAGTACCAAGAGACCCAGTACTTC. The chain is built from TRBV11-2 and TRBJ2-5, with D possibly matching TRBD1 (6 bases). Trimming took 5 bases from V and 0 from J, leaving 16 bases between them. CDR3 length: 16 amino acids. Germline loops: CDR1 SGHAT, CDR2 FQNNGV.

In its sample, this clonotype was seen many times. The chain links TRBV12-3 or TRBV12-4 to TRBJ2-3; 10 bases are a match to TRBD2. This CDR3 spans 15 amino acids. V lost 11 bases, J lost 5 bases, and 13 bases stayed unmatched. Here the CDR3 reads CALTRPLAGEDTQYF. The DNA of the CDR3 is TGTGCCCTCACAAGACCGCTAGCGGGAGAAGATACGCAGTATTTT.

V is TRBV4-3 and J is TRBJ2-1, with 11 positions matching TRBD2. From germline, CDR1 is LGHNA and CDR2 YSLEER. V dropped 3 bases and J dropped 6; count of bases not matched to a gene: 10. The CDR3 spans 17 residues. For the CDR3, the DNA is TGCGCCAGCAGCCAGGAAATTCCGGGACTAGCGGTCAATGAGCAGTTCTTC. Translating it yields CASSQEIPGLAVNEQFF.

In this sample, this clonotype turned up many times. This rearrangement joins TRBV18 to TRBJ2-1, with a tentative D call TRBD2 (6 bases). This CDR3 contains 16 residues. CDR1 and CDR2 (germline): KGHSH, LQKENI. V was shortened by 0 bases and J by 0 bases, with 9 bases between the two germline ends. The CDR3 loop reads CASSPPSGSSYNEQFF. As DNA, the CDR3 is TGTGCCAGCTCACCACCGAGCGGGTCCTCCTACAATGAGCAGTTCTTC.

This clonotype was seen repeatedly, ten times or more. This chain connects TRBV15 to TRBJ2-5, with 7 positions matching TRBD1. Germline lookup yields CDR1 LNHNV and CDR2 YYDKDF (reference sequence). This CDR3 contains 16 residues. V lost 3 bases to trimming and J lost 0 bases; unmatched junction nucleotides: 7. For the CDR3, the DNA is TGTGCCACCAGCAGTCCGGGACAGACGTACCAAGAGACCCAGTACTTC. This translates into CATSSPGQTYQETQYF.

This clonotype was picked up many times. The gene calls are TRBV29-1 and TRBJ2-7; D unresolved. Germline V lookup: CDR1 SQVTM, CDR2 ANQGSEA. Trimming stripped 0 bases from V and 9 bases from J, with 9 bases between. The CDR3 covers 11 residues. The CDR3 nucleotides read TGCAGCGTTGAAGAGCGGCTGGCGCAGTACTTC. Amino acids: CSVEERLAQYF.